A single sample is the source of the 19 T cell receptor beta chains below, sequenced in a study of blood T cell repertoires in COVID-19. This table comes from immunoSEQ multiplex PCR, and its TCRdb copy is limited to in-frame clones, with some not included. This sample has about 130,000 clones; 75% to 85% occur once, and the top ten carry around 20%. Material for sequencing was peripheral blood. All receptors derive from a man of 80 years or more with acute or convalescent COVID-19.

The chain is built from TRBV4-1 and TRBJ1-2; D remains unclear. The V end lost 1 base, the J end lost 0 bases, and 15 bases lay between the germline ends. Germline lookup yields CDR1 MGHRA and CDR2 YSYEKL. CDR3 length: 17 amino acids. The CDR3 sequence is CASSQGAGAPANYGYTF. CDR3 DNA sequence: TGCGCCAGCAGCCAAGGGGCAGGCGCGCCAGCTAACTATGGCTACACCTTC.

The chain employs TRBV4-2 and TRBJ1-2; 10 bases agree with TRBD1. Germline V gene sequence: CDR1 LGHNA, CDR2 YNFKEQ. With V trimmed by 0 bases and J by 2 bases, 6 bases remained unmatched. The CDR3 totals 17 residues. The CDR3 sequence: CASSQDIGGQGNYGYTF. In DNA, the CDR3 is TGTGCCAGCAGCCAAGATATAGGGGGACAGGGGAACTATGGCTACACCTTC.

This chain joins TRBV30 and TRBJ1-3; no reliable D call. Germline CDR1 and CDR2: GTSNPN and SVGIG (reference sequence). V shed 0 bases and J shed 0 bases, with 3 bases lying between them. This CDR3 contains 13 residues. CDR3 sequence: CAWSVYSGNTIYF. CDR3 nucleotide sequence: TGTGCCTGGAGTGTTTACTCTGGAAACACCATATATTTT.

This chain links TRBV3-1 (or the pseudogene TRBV3-2) with TRBJ2-5; TRBD2 matches at 10 bases. The V and J ends lost 6 bases and 5 bases, in that order; junction bases with no gene match: 3. The CDR3 length is 13 residues. Germline V lookup: CDR1 LGHDT, CDR2 YNNKEL (reference sequence). The CDR3 sequence is CASSLAGAETQYF. The CDR3 region has the DNA TGTGCCAGCAGTCTAGCGGGGGCTGAGACCCAGTACTTC.

The chain links TRBV20-1 to TRBJ2-7, with D possibly TRBD2 on 6 matching bases. Germline lookup yields CDR1 DFQATT and CDR2 SNEGSKA (reference sequence). V shed 3 bases and J shed 0 bases, with 15 bases lying between them. The CDR3 sequence is 15 residues long. CDR3 protein: CSASRAGTSSYEQYF. The CDR3 DNA reads TGCAGTGCTAGTAGGGCGGGGACCAGCTCCTACGAGCAGTACTTC.

This clone has only one observation. The chain recombines TRBV27 with TRBJ1-2, with TRBD1 matching 7 bases. V shed 5 bases, J shed 6 bases, and the junction held 6 bases outside the gene matches. The CDR3 runs to 13 residues. The germline gives CDR1 MNHEY, CDR2 SMNVEV (reference sequence). For the CDR3, the DNA is TGTGCCAGCAGTCCGGGACAGTCACATGGCTACACCTTC. Amino acids: CASSPGQSHGYTF.

This clone was counted between two and nine times. V and J are TRBV7-9 and TRBJ2-2; 8 bases line up with TRBD1. J gave up 2 bases and V 2 bases, and 10 bases lay outside the gene matches. Germline CDR1 SEHNR, CDR2 FQNEAQ (reference sequence). The CDR3 is 18 residues long. The CDR3 loop is CASSLIGGQAPNTGELFF. In DNA form, the CDR3 reads TGTGCCAGCAGCTTAATTGGGGGACAGGCACCAAACACCGGGGAGCTGTTTTTT.

The genes are TRBV11-3 and TRBJ2-5, with 9 bases identical to TRBD1. V lost 5 bases and J lost 4; bases outside the gene matches: 8. The length of the CDR3 is 15 residues. In germline, CDR1 is SGHNT, CDR2 YENEEA. The CDR3 coding sequence is TGTGCCAGCAGCGCGGGTTACAGGGGGCTAGAGACCCAGTACTTC. Translated: CASSAGYRGLETQYF.

The V and J genes are TRBV30 and TRBJ1-2; 9 nucleotides line up with TRBD1. The CDR3 contains 15 residues. Germline V gene data show CDR1 as GTSNPN and CDR2 as SVGIG (reference sequence). The ends lost 2 bases at V and 6 bases at J; junction bases unmatched: 10. The CDR3 loop reads CAWSLGQGDGNGYTF. The CDR3 DNA reads TGTGCCTGGAGTTTGGGACAGGGAGATGGGAATGGCTACACCTTC.

In its sample, this clone was seen once. The V gene is TRBV5-6, the J gene TRBJ2-7, with D unresolved. The CDR3 has 14 residues. Trimming took off 0 bases at V and 6 bases at J, with 13 bases between the two ends. Germline V lookup: CDR1 SGHDT, CDR2 YYEEEE. CDR3 sequence reads: CASSLGGIGSEQYF. CDR3 in DNA: TGTGCCAGCAGCTTGGGAGGTATTGGATCCGAGCAGTACTTC. The variable domain in full, completed from reference TRBV5-6 and TRBJ2-7, reads DAGVTQSPTHLIKTRGQQVTLRCSPKSGHDTVSWYQQALGQGPQFIFQYYEEEERQRGNFPDRFSGHQFPNYSSELNVNALLLGDSALYLCASSLGGIGSEQYFGPGTRLTVT.

This rearrangement joins TRBV2 to TRBJ2-2; D perhaps matches TRBD2 (6 bases). The CDR3 contains 14 residues. V lost 6 bases and J 1 base, leaving 9 bases between the germline ends. Germline lookup yields CDR1 SNHLY and CDR2 FYNNEI. In DNA form, the CDR3 reads TGTGCCAGCAGCCCCGGGGGGAACACCGGGGAGCTGTTTTTT. Translated: CASSPGGNTGELFF.

V is TRBV5-1 and J is TRBJ2-5, with D possibly matching TRBD1 (6 bases). V was cut by 2 bases and J by 5 bases, with 10 bases left in between. This CDR3 has 13 amino acids. The germline V gene has CDR1 SGHRS and CDR2 YFSETQ. CDR3 in amino acids: CASSLTGTETQYF. The CDR3 DNA follows: TGCGCCAGCAGCTTAACAGGGACGGAGACCCAGTACTTC.

CDR3: CASTWQSYGYTF. For the CDR3, the DNA is TGTGCCAGCACATGGCAGTCCTATGGCTACACCTTC. V gene TRBV12-3 or TRBV12-4 combines with J gene TRBJ1-2; D remains ambiguous. Trimming left V 7 bases short and J 4 bases short, with 10 bases between. There are 12 residues in the CDR3.

The genes are TRBV30 and TRBJ2-7, with a possible D match to TRBD1 (6 bases). The CDR3 has 13 residues. The V end lost 3 bases, the J end lost 3 bases, and 12 bases lay between the germline ends. Germline V gives CDR1 GTSNPN, CDR2 SVGIG (reference sequence). CDR3 in amino acids: CAWSGQNIYEQYF. The CDR3 DNA reads TGTGCCTGGAGCGGACAGAATATCTACGAGCAGTACTTC.

The chain joins TRBV7-2 to TRBJ1-2, with 7 bases that match TRBD1. The CDR3 is 14 amino acids. Trimming at V came to 7 bases and at J to 7 bases, leaving 12 bases not matched to a gene. CDR1 is SGHTA and CDR2 is FQGNSA in the germline V gene. DNA of the CDR3: TGTGCCAGCACCCTCCGGGACAGAGCTTCTGGCTACACCTTC. It codes for CASTLRDRASGYTF.

This chain uses TRBV5-1 with TRBJ2-7; perhaps TRBD1 as D (5 bases). This CDR3 comprises 16 residues. V shed 5 bases and J shed 0 bases, with 18 bases lying between them. Per the germline V gene, CDR1 is SGHRS and CDR2 is YFSETQ. The CDR3 DNA sequence: TGCGCCAGCAGACCCGACCCCAGGGCCTACTCCTACGAGCAGTACTTC. Translation gives CASRPDPRAYSYEQYF.

The chain has TRBV10-3 and TRBJ1-2; 8 bases agree with TRBD1. V lost 10 bases and J lost 2; bases outside the gene matches: 9. The CDR3 has 14 residues. Germline V lookup: CDR1 ENHRY, CDR2 SYGVKD. This CDR3 reads CANRPDRVNYGYTF. CDR3 nucleotides: TGTGCCAACCGTCCGGACAGGGTGAACTATGGCTACACCTTC.

The gene calls are TRBV5-4 and TRBJ2-5; TRBD1 is a possible D gene (6 bases). V dropped 7 bases and J dropped 1 base, with 14 bases sitting between them. CDR1 and CDR2 from the germline V gene are SGHNT and YYREEE (reference sequence). This CDR3 has 14 amino acids. CDR3 DNA: TGTGCCAGCTTTAGTAGGGGGTTCCAAGAGACCCAGTACTTC. Translating it yields CASFSRGFQETQYF.

The chain recombines TRBV2 with TRBJ2-7; 11 bases align to TRBD2. The germline V gene encodes CDR1 SNHLY and CDR2 FYNNEI. The V and J ends lost 4 bases and 4 bases, in that order; junction bases with no gene match: 6. CDR3 length: 15 amino acids. The CDR3 protein is CASSGPLAGEYEQYF. Here the CDR3 DNA reads TGTGCCAGCAGTGGACCACTAGCGGGGGAGTACGAGCAGTACTTC.